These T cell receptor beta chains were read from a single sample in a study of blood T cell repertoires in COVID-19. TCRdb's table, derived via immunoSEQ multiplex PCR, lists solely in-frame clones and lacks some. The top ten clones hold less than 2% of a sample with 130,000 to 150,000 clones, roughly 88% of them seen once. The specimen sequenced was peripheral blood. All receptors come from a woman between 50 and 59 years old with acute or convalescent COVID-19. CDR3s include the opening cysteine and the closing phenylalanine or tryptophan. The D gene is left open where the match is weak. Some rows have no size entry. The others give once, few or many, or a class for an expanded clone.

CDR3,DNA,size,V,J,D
CATSRDTDYEQYF,TGTGCCACCAGCAGAGATACAGACTACGAGCAGTACTTC,NA,TRBV15,TRBJ2-7,NA
CASSLPLDSFPYEQYF,TGTGCCAGCAGTTTACCCCTAGACAGTTTTCCCTACGAGCAGTACTTC,NA,TRBV28,TRBJ2-7,NA
CASSQERTGNTGELFF,TGTGCCAGCAGCCAAGAGAGGACAGGGAACACCGGGGAGCTGTTTTTT,NA,TRBV4-2,TRBJ2-2,TRBD1
CSVKKNMNTEAFF,TGCAGCGTTAAAAAGAACATGAACACTGAAGCTTTCTTT,NA,TRBV29-1,TRBJ1-1,NA
CASSSTSGTEGNTIYF,TGTGCCAGCAGCTCAACCTCCGGGACAGAAGGAAACACCATATATTTT,NA,TRBV7-9,TRBJ1-3,TRBD1
CSVVLSGRAGEQFF,TGCAGCGTTGTTCTTAGCGGGAGGGCGGGTGAGCAGTTCTTC,few,TRBV29-1,TRBJ2-1,TRBD2
CASSQERGSGVGGGANVLTF,TGTGCCAGCAGCCAAGAGAGGGGTAGCGGGGTAGGAGGTGGGGCCAACGTCCTGACTTTC,once,TRBV4-2,TRBJ2-6,TRBD2
CASSLAGTGGYEQYF,TGTGCCAGCAGTTTGGCGGGGACAGGGGGCTACGAGCAGTACTTC,NA,TRBV28,TRBJ2-7,TRBD1
CSAVVAARSSYEQYF,TGCAGCGCCGTGGTGGCAGCGAGATCCTCCTACGAGCAGTACTTC,once,TRBV29-1,TRBJ2-7,NA
CAWSVGSRGEKLFF,TGTGCCTGGAGTGTAGGGAGTCGGGGAGAAAAACTGTTTTTT,NA,TRBV30,TRBJ1-4,NA
CSVEDGAFVDTQYF,TGCAGCGTTGAAGATGGGGCTTTCGTAGATACGCAGTATTTT,NA,TRBV29-1,TRBJ2-3,NA
CASSVTAGGFASYNEQFF,TGTGCCAGCAGCGTAACGGCGGGGGGGTTCGCTTCCTACAATGAGCAGTTCTTC,NA,TRBV9,TRBJ2-1,TRBD2
CASSSTTRVGAFF,TGTGCCAGCAGTTCCACCACCAGGGTAGGAGCTTTCTTT,NA,TRBV28,TRBJ1-1,NA
CASSSGLAGGQETQYF,TGTGCCAGCAGCTCGGGACTAGCGGGAGGCCAAGAGACCCAGTACTTC,once,TRBV7-2,TRBJ2-5,TRBD2
CASSESYRNTIYF,TGCGCCAGCAGTGAGTCTTATCGGAACACCATATATTTT,NA,TRBV10-1,TRBJ1-3,NA
CASSFGSSTDTQYF,TGTGCCAGCAGCTTCGGGAGCAGCACAGATACGCAGTATTTT,NA,TRBV5-5,TRBJ2-3,NA
CATAGGNLPYNEQFF,TGTGCCACCGCCGGCGGGAACCTCCCCTACAATGAGCAGTTCTTC,NA,TRBV15,TRBJ2-1,NA
CASSQVAGVNTEAFF,TGTGCCAGCAGCCAAGTGGCAGGCGTGAACACTGAAGCTTTCTTT,NA,TRBV3-1/TRBV3-2,TRBJ1-1,NA
CASSLRGGDTDTQYF,TGCGCCAGCAGCTTGAGGGGCGGGGACACAGATACGCAGTATTTT,NA,TRBV5-1,TRBJ2-3,NA
CASSPLTGASTEAFF,TGCGCCAGCAGCCCGCTCACAGGGGCGAGTACTGAAGCTTTCTTT,NA,TRBV5-1,TRBJ1-1,TRBD1
CASSDGRSDTQYF,TGTGCCAGCAGTGATGGGAGGTCGGATACGCAGTATTTT,NA,TRBV6-4,TRBJ2-3,NA
CASSVTGEGSPLHF,TGTGCCAGCAGCGTGACAGGGGAGGGCTCACCCCTCCACTTT,NA,TRBV9,TRBJ1-6,TRBD1
CASSLGGQNYGYTF,TGTGCCAGCAGCTTAGGGGGCCAGAACTATGGCTACACCTTC,NA,TRBV7-2,TRBJ1-2,NA
CASSRQGGNTEAFF,TGTGCCAGCAGCCGTCAGGGTGGGAACACTGAAGCTTTCTTT,NA,TRBV28,TRBJ1-1,NA
CASSFDLFEQYF,TGTGCCAGCAGTTTTGACTTGTTCGAGCAGTACTTC,NA,TRBV12-3/TRBV12-4,TRBJ2-7,NA
CASNRQGAFSEAFF,TGTGCCAGCAACCGACAGGGGGCATTCTCTGAAGCTTTCTTT,NA,TRBV3-1/TRBV3-2,TRBJ1-1,TRBD1